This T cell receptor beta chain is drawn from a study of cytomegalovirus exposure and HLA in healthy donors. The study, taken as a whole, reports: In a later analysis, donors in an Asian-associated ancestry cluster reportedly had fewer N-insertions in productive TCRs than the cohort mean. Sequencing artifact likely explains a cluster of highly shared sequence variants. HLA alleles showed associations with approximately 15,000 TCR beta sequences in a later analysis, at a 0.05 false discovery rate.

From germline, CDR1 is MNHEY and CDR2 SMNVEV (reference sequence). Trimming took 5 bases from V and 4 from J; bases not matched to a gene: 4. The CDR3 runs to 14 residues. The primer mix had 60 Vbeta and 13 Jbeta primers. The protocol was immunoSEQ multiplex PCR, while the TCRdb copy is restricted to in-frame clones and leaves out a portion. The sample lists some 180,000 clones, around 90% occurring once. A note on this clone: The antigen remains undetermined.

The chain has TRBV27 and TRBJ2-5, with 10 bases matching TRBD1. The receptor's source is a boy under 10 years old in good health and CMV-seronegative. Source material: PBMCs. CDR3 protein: CASSLGQGRETQYF. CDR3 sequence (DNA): TGTGCCAGCAGTCTGGGACAGGGGAGAGAGACCCAGTACTTC.